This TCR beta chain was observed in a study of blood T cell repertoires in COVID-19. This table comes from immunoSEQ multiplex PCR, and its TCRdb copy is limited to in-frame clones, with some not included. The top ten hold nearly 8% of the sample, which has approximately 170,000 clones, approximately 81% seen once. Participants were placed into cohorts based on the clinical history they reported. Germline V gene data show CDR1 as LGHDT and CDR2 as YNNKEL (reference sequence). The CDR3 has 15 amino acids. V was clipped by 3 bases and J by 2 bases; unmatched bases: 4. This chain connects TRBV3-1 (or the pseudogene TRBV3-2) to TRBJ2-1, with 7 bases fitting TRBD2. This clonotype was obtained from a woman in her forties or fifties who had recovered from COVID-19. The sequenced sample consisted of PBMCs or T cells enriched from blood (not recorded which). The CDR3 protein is CASSHGGGTYNEQFF. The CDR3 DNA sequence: TGTGCCAGCAGCCATGGCGGGGGTACCTACAATGAGCAGTTCTTC.